This record looks at one T cell receptor (beta chain) sequence and its context. This clonotype was counted ten times or more. No cognate antigen has been identified for it. The sample holds no much larger clone one base away, and base qualities are not on file. This specimen belongs to a study of neurological immune-mediated disorders (dated by TCRdb to about 2019). Looking at the study overall: Using UMI-based sequencing, the study compared peripheral blood TCR-beta repertoires from patients with HTLV-I-associated myelopathy (HAM/TSP), patients with multiple sclerosis, and healthy controls. Longitudinal samples, technical triplicates and paired sorted CD4+ and CD8+ T-cell subsets, alongside PBMC samples, were included among the roughly 97 TCR-beta libraries. To precisely calculate how much the frequency of each individual clone varied, libraries were sequenced in technical triplicate. The cohort included about 70 subjects: about 15 with HAM/TSP, roughly 35 with multiple sclerosis, and approximately 20 healthy controls. Broader findings and caveats from the paper: Expanded clones from different subjects shared no identical CDR3 amino acid sequences, which suggests that TCR-beta repertoires were private in all groups. The highest TCR clonal expansion was observed in HAM/TSP patients, whereas the lowest was observed in MS patients, even when compared with healthy controls.

cDNA was synthesized by template-switch 5'RACE using a primer carrying a 10-nucleotide random unique molecular identifier by which each TCR transcript was tagged. Every sequencing run yielded over 170 million TCR-beta sequences covering 15-18 subjects. The RNeasy kit was used to extract total RNA. The KAPA Real-time Library Amplification kit was used to amplify TCR-beta VDJ regions with primers targeting the TCR constant region and the 5'RACE anchor. A first PCR added sample indexes and Illumina adaptors, after which a second PCR increased the library yield. After Ampure bead purification, the TCR product of roughly 650 bp was size-selected on a 2% E-gel SizeSelection system. Before pooling, libraries had their quality checked on a Bioanalyzer, their concentration measured with Qubit, and their quantity determined with the Kapa Library Quantification kit. Paired-end 2 x 150 bp sequencing of the libraries was performed on an Illumina HiSeq 2500. To increase sequence diversity, 25-30% phiX was spiked into each library pool. As for the authors' bioinformatics: The quality-filtered reads were processed with the UMI-based MiGEC pipeline, whose error correction step removed more than 80% of the raw TCR sequences. IMGT germline references were used for aligning VDJ genes, and each clonotype was defined as a unique CDR3 amino acid sequence together with its V-J genes. Clonal expansion, Shannon diversity and CDR3 relatedness (CalcPairwiseDistances, ClusterSamples) were evaluated with VDJtools, and phylogenetic trees were built with CLCbio workbench. Expanded clones were defined as having at least 8 unique UMIs, based on coefficient-of-variation modelling across technical triplicates. TCRdb itself trimmed the public reads at Q25 with fastp, ran MiXCR and retained productive beta chains. For every CDR3 protein sequence, its rows merge into one entry that carries the most common genes and DNA. The V and J calls come from TCRdb's annotation, not from the publication. In this sample the table shows about 59,000 distinct CDR3 sequences, 24% of which occur a single time. About 4.3% of the sample is taken by the ten largest.

Reading the label with the study, this specimen's time point is: technical triplicate 2. Unsorted PBMC libraries were generated from 2 million PBMCs stored in RNAlater at -80 °C until RNA extraction. Peripheral blood was subjected to Ficoll-Hypaque density gradient centrifugation to isolate PBMCs, which were then cryopreserved in liquid nitrogen. V has 0 bases trimmed and J has 2 bases trimmed; junction bases matching no gene number 6. Inclusive of the bounding cysteine and phenylalanine, the CDR3 is 16 residues long. Kept here is only the CDR3 DNA, which spans 48 bases and is read in frame from base 1. The germline V gene specifies MNHNS as CDR1 and SASEGT as CDR2.

The origin of this receptor is a man aged 55 to 70 with HTLV-1-associated myelopathy (HAM/TSP). The chain links TRBV6-1 with TRBJ2-5; 7 junctional bases match TRBD2. Input material: PBMCs. DNA sequence: TGTGCCAGCAGTGAAGCGGTCGGAGCGGGACAAGAGACCCAGTACTTC. It is translated as CASSEAVGAGQETQYF.